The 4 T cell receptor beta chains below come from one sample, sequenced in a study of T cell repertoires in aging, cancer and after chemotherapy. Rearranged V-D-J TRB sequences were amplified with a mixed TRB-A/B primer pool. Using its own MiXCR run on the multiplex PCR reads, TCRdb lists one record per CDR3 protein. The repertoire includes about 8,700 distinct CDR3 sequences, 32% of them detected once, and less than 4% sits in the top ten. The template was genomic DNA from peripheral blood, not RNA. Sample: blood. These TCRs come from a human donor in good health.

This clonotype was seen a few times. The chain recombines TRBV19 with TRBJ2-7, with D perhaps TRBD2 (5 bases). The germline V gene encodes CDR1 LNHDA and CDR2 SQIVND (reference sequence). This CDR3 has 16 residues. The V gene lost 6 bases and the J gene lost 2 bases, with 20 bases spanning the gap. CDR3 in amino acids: CASSLGDGLLAYEQYF. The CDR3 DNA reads TGTGCCAGTAGCCTCGGAGACGGCTTACTAGCCTACGAGCAGTACTTC.

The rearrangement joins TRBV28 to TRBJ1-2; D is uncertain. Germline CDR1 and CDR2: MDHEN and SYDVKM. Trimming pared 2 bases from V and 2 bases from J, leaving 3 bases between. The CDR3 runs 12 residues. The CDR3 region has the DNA TGTGCCAGCAGTTTAGTGAACTATGGCTACACCTTC. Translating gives CASSLVNYGYTF.

The CDR3 sequence: CASSLSDGVNQPQHF. The DNA for the CDR3 is TGTGCCAGCAGCTTATCGGACGGGGTCAATCAGCCCCAGCATTTT. The chain joins TRBV11-1 to TRBJ1-5; no reliable D call. The CDR3 sequence is 15 residues long. CDR1 is SGHAT, CDR2 FQDESV, per germline (reference sequence). V lost 2 bases and J 3 bases, leaving 11 bases between the germline ends. The entire variable domain, with the rest obtained from reference TRBV11-1 and TRBJ1-5, is as follows: EAEVAQSPRYKITEKSQAVAFWCDPISGHATLYWYRQILGQGPELLVQFQDESVVDDSQLPKDRFSAERLKGVDSTLKIQPAELGDSAMYLCASSLSDGVNQPQHFGDGTRLSIL.

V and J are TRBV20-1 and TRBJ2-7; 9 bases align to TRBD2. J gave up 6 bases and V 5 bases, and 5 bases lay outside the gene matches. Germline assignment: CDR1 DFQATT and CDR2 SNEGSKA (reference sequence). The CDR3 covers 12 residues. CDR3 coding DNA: TGCAGTGCTGGGCTAGCGGGATCCGAGCAGTACTTC. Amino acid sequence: CSAGLAGSEQYF.